This T cell receptor (beta chain) was obtained from a study of blood T cell repertoires in COVID-19. Study-wide background: Samples representing acute and convalescent COVID-19 were sourced from the United States, Italy and Spain. The cDNA or gDNA used as material had been derived from T cells, B-cell-depleted T cells, or PBMCs.

Under the authors' procedure: Scientists estimated how many nucleated cells there were by amplifying reference gene primers. Repertoires were generated with immunoSEQ multiplex PCR, while TCRdb's copy carries only in-frame clones and drops some. The V and J calls and clone size were taken over from that table, and D and trimming were inferred from the DNA. The sample gives approximately 76,000 clones, about 83% of which show up once; approximately 8% is in the top ten. Germline CDR1 SGHRS, CDR2 YFSETQ. V gave up 4 bases and J gave up 5 bases; unmatched junction bases: 4. The length of the CDR3 is 14 residues.

The chain employs TRBV5-1 and TRBJ2-7; 12 bases agree with TRBD2. The TCR originated in a man under 40 with acute or convalescent COVID-19. The sequencing sample was made of peripheral blood. Here the CDR3 reads CASSTTSGRNEQYF. The DNA of the CDR3 is TGCGCCAGCAGCACCACTAGCGGGAGGAACGAGCAGTACTTC. Drawing the rest from reference TRBV5-1 and TRBJ2-7, the complete variable domain is KAGVTQTPRYLIKTRGQQVTLSCSPISGHRSVSWYQQTPGQGLQFLFEYFSETQRNKGNFPGRFSGRQFSNSRSEMNVSTLELGDSALYLCASSTTSGRNEQYFGPGTRLTVT.